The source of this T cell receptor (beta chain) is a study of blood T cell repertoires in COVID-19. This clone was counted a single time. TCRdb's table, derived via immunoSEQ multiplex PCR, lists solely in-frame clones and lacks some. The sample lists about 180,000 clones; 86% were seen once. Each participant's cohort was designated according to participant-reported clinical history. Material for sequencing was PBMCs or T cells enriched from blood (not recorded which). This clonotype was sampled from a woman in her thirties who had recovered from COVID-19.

CDR3 DNA sequence: TGTGCCAGCAGTGTGGGGACAATTGATCCCAAAAACATTCAGTACTTC. Translating gives CASSVGTIDPKNIQYF. J is TRBJ2-4 and V is TRBV25-1; weak D call: TRBD1 (6 bases). V lost 4 bases, J lost 2 bases, and 15 bases lay in between. The CDR3 covers 16 residues. Germline-derived CDR1 and CDR2 are MGHDK and SYGVNS.